A selection of T cell receptor beta chains follows, all from one sample in a study of CD8 T cells in Susac syndrome. One entry per CDR3 protein results from TCRdb running MiXCR on the immunoSEQ multiplex PCR reads. Of some 190,000 distinct CDR3 sequences detected, roughly 94% appear once; the ten largest clones hold approximately 0.094%. Material: CD4+ T cells from PBMCs. The receptor set was obtained from a human donor in good health. Both conserved end residues are part of each CDR3. A D gene is named only where the DNA matches it firmly. Some rows have no size entry. The others give once, few or many, or a class for an expanded clone.

TRBJ2-5	TRBV9	NA	NA	TGTGCCAGCAGCGTAGGTAGGAATCGATTACAAGAGACCCAGTACTTC	CASSVGRNRLQETQYF
TRBJ1-2	TRBV12-3/TRBV12-4	NA	NA	TGTGCCAGCAGCCCCCGCCGAACTGACACCTATGGCTACACCTTC	CASSPRRTDTYGYTF
TRBJ2-2	TRBV7-2	NA	NA	TGTGCCAGCAGCCCCGGGCCCGTGGGGGAGCTGTTTTTT	CASSPGPVGELFF
TRBJ2-3	TRBV29-1	NA	NA	TGCAGCGTTGCGAGGGGACGGGCAGATACGCAGTATTTT	CSVARGRADTQYF
TRBJ2-1	TRBV11-2	NA	NA	TGTGCCAGCAGCTCTAGCACCGGGACTGGGTGGTTCTTC	CASSSSTGTGWFF
TRBJ2-5	TRBV27	NA	NA	TGTGCCAGCTCCCCTCTGAACAGCGGGGAGACCCAGTACTTC	CASSPLNSGETQYF
TRBJ2-5	TRBV5-4	NA	NA	TGTGCCAGCAGCTTGGATTGGGGAGCAGGCGAGACCCAGTACTTC	CASSLDWGAGETQYF
TRBJ2-7	TRBV20-1	NA	TRBD2	TGCAGTGCTAGACTAGCGGGGTCTGATGGGGAGCAGTACTTC	CSARLAGSDGEQYF
TRBJ1-2	TRBV11-2	NA	NA	TGTGCCAGCAGCTTCTCGGGGGAATATGGCTACACCTTC	CASSFSGEYGYTF
TRBJ1-4	TRBV5-1	NA	NA	TGCGCCAGCACCTACAGCGCAACTAATGAAAAACTGTTTTTT	CASTYSATNEKLFF
TRBJ2-1	TRBV6-1	NA	TRBD2	TGTGCCAGCAGTGGACTCAGGACTAGCGGTAATGAGCAGTTCTTC	CASSGLRTSGNEQFF
TRBJ2-7	TRBV10-3	NA	NA	TGTGCCATCAGTGACGGACGAGGAAAGTACGAGCAGTACTTC	CAISDGRGKYEQYF
TRBJ2-2	TRBV15	NA	NA	TGTGCCACCAGCAGAGATCAGGGATCCGGGGAGCTGTTTTTT	CATSRDQGSGELFF
TRBJ1-6	TRBV9	once	TRBD1	TGTGCCAGCAGCACGACAGGGGTGGGTTCACCCCTCCACTTT	CASSTTGVGSPLHF
TRBJ2-4	TRBV27	NA	TRBD1	TGTGCCAGCAGTTTAAGGCCTAGGGTTGACAGGGAGAACATTCAGTACTTC	CASSLRPRVDRENIQYF
TRBJ2-1	TRBV27	NA	TRBD2	TGTGCCAGCAGTTTCGGCGGGAGGGCCCTTGATGAGCAGTTCTTC	CASSFGGRALDEQFF